What follows describes a single T cell receptor (beta chain). In terms of age and location, participants ranged from about 18 to 90 years and lived in about two dozen US areas. Participants reported their clinical history, and cohort assignment relied on those reports. The CDR3 is 13 residues long. Trimming cost V 4 bases and J 7 bases, with 11 bases left between them. The data were obtained in a study of blood T cell repertoires in COVID-19. Authors' analysis steps: It was from reference gene primer amplification that nucleated cell counts were estimated. The repertoire was sequenced with immunoSEQ multiplex PCR; TCRdb's copy has only in-frame clones and lacks some. V, J and clone size are those of that table, while D and trimming were read from the DNA. Seen here are 470,000 or so clones, 70% to 90% observed once, and the top ten hold approximately 2%.

The chain recombines TRBV12-3 or TRBV12-4 with TRBJ1-5; D is ambiguous. This sequence originates from a woman aged 18-30 years with acute COVID-19. The sequencing sample was made of PBMCs or T cells enriched from blood (not recorded which). The CDR3 DNA reads as TGTGCCAGCAGTTCCGGGGAGGACCAGCCCCAGCATTTT. It specifies CASSSGEDQPQHF.